A selection of T cell receptor beta chains follows, all from one sample in a study of T cells after yellow fever vaccination. TCRdb passed the 5' RACE reads through MiXCR, listing each CDR3 protein once. Of 450,000 to 600,000 distinct CDR3 sequences in the sample, about a sixth are singletons; the top ten hold 15% to 20%. This specimen consisted of PBMCs, obtained less than 6 days after the first yellow fever vaccination. The source is a man between 18 and 29 years old who received the YFV17D yellow fever vaccine. Each CDR3 is given with its conserved first and last residue. Each record gives: V gene, J gene, CDR3 protein.

V: TRBV15
J: TRBJ2-1
CDR3: CATSIGVAGGLGNEQFF

V: TRBV2
J: TRBJ1-2
CDR3: CASRDRGGGYTF

V: TRBV18
J: TRBJ1-1
CDR3: CASSLKSGTGGFGTEAFF

V: TRBV9
J: TRBJ2-3
CDR3: CASSVGASGNTDTQYF

V: TRBV20-1
J: TRBJ2-4
CDR3: CSARDPERALLAKNIQYF

V: TRBV4-2
J: TRBJ2-1
CDR3: CTSSQETGDYHNEQFF

V: TRBV11-3
J: TRBJ2-6
CDR3: CASSLGQGTTGANVLTF

V: TRBV20-1
J: TRBJ1-5
CDR3: CSAMPPGTVNQPQHF

V: TRBV9
J: TRBJ2-5
CDR3: CASSAGGLAETQYF

V: TRBV7-9
J: TRBJ2-7
CDR3: CASSYHGQLSSYEQYF

V: TRBV3-1
J: TRBJ1-4
CDR3: CASSQDFKLFF

V: TRBV5-1
J: TRBJ2-1
CDR3: CASSSMTGQDNEQFF

V: TRBV28
J: TRBJ2-3
CDR3: CASSLYSLGRSADTQYF

V: TRBV3-1
J: TRBJ2-1
CDR3: CASSKGTSGGLWNEQFF

V: TRBV7-6
J: TRBJ2-5
CDR3: CASSLESGGETQYF

V: TRBV10-3
J: TRBJ2-4
CDR3: CAIRDNQGDIQYF

V: TRBV10-3
J: TRBJ1-1
CDR3: CAIRQNTEAFF

V: TRBV5-1
J: TRBJ2-1
CDR3: CASRVGWDEQFF

V: TRBV5-8
J: TRBJ1-3
CDR3: CASSLTLTGMAGNTIYF

V: TRBV20-1
J: TRBJ2-5
CDR3: CSARTVRAQETQYF